What follows are 12 T cell receptor beta chains derived from one specimen sequenced in a study of blood T cell repertoires in COVID-19. TCRdb's copy holds only in-frame clones and misses some; the assay was immunoSEQ multiplex PCR. The sample contains approximately 290,000 clones, around 88% of which appear only once. The sequenced sample was peripheral blood. All receptors derive from a young man with acute or convalescent COVID-19.

The chain carries TRBV5-4 and TRBJ2-3, with D perhaps TRBD2 (6 bases). CDR3 length: 15 residues. V gave up 6 bases and J gave up 0 bases, with 14 bases separating them. Germline V gene data show CDR1 as SGHNT and CDR2 as YYREEE (reference sequence). The CDR3 coding sequence is TGTGCCAGCACCTTCTCCAGCGGGAGCACAGATACGCAGTATTTT. Translating it yields CASTFSSGSTDTQYF.

The rearrangement links TRBV5-6 to TRBJ1-2; 7 bases line up with TRBD1. Germline V gives CDR1 SGHDT, CDR2 YYEEEE. J lost 8 bases, V lost 2 bases, and 15 bases had no gene match. CDR3 length: 16 amino acids. The CDR3 DNA reads as TGTGCCAGCAGCTTAAGACAGGGCACCACCCGGCAGGGCTACACCTTC. Translating gives CASSLRQGTTRQGYTF.

This sequence joins TRBV6-5 and TRBJ2-3; 15 bases agree with TRBD2. There are 14 residues in the CDR3. CDR1 and CDR2 from the germline V gene are MNHEY and SVGAGI. With 6 bases clipped from V and 11 bases from J, the junction kept 6 bases outside the gene matches. The CDR3 nucleotides read TGTGCCAGCAGAATCCCGGGACTAGCGGGAGGGCAGTATTTT. This codes for CASRIPGLAGGQYF.

J is TRBJ2-2 and V is TRBV5-1; the D gene is possibly TRBD1 (5 bases). Deletions cut 0 bases from V and 6 bases from J, with 6 bases between. CDR1 and CDR2 (germline): SGHRS, YFSETQ. This CDR3 region has 13 residues. CDR3 amino acids: CASSLEGSGELFF. Here the CDR3 DNA reads TGCGCCAGCAGCTTGGAGGGGTCCGGGGAGCTGTTTTTT. Drawing the rest from reference TRBV5-1 and TRBJ2-2, the complete variable domain is KAGVTQTPRYLIKTRGQQVTLSCSPISGHRSVSWYQQTPGQGLQFLFEYFSETQRNKGNFPGRFSGRQFSNSRSEMNVSTLELGDSALYLCASSLEGSGELFFGEGSRLTVL.

The chain is built from TRBV5-6 and TRBJ1-2; 7 nucleotides match TRBD1. Losses at the gene ends were 4 bases for V and 8 bases for J; bases not matched to a gene: 17. Germline-derived CDR1 and CDR2 are SGHDT and YYEEEE. The CDR3 contains 16 residues. CDR3 nucleotides: TGTGCCAGCAGCACATGGCTGGGGCAGGGGGTTTGGGGCTACACCTTC. Protein: CASSTWLGQGVWGYTF.

CDR3 sequence reads: CASSSQGGTEAFF. For the CDR3, the DNA is TGTGCCAGCAGTTCCCAGGGTGGGACTGAAGCTTTCTTT. The chain combines TRBV12-3 or TRBV12-4 with TRBJ1-1, with D possibly TRBD1 on 5 matching bases. The CDR3 sequence is 13 residues long. V was pared by 4 bases and J by 5 bases, with 11 bases between.

The chain combines TRBV5-1 with TRBJ1-2, with 8 bases matching TRBD1. V dropped 2 bases and J dropped 3; count of bases not matched to a gene: 6. Germline CDR1 SGHRS, CDR2 YFSETQ. The CDR3 has 15 residues. This chain's CDR3 is CASSFGTGGYYGYTF. The CDR3 DNA reads TGCGCCAGCAGCTTCGGGACAGGAGGTTACTATGGCTACACCTTC.

The chain has TRBV18 and TRBJ1-1; D call uncertain. The germline gives CDR1 KGHSH, CDR2 LQKENI. Trimming took off 5 bases at V and 0 bases at J, with 4 bases between the two ends. The CDR3 length is 12 residues. CDR3 residues: CASSTVNTEAFF. The CDR3 DNA is TGTGCCAGCTCAACGGTGAACACTGAAGCTTTCTTT. The whole variable domain, remainder taken from reference TRBV18 and TRBJ1-1, is NAGVMQNPRHLVRRRGQEARLRCSPMKGHSHVYWYRQLPEEGLKFMVYLQKENIIDESGMPKERFSAEFPKEGPSILRIQQVVRGDSAAYFCASSTVNTEAFFGQGTRLTVV.

The chain recombines TRBV6-5 with TRBJ1-3, with 7 positions matching TRBD1. The CDR3 is made up of 14 amino acids. The germline V gene has CDR1 MNHEY and CDR2 SVGAGI. The ends lost 6 bases at V and 8 bases at J; junction bases unmatched: 10. CDR3 sequence: CASRPTGHADTIYF. DNA of the CDR3: TGTGCCAGCAGACCGACAGGGCATGCGGACACCATATATTTT.

The V and J genes are TRBV5-1 and TRBJ1-3; 7 nucleotides agree with TRBD1. V shed 6 bases, J shed 0 bases, and the junction held 6 bases outside the gene matches. Germline V gene sequence: CDR1 SGHRS, CDR2 YFSETQ. The CDR3 loop spans 15 amino acids. CDR3 sequence (DNA): TGCGCCAGCAATCCGGGACAGAGCTCTGGAAACACCATATATTTT. This encodes CASNPGQSSGNTIYF.

The chain combines TRBV5-1 with TRBJ1-1, with D perhaps TRBD1 (5 bases). The V gene lost 3 bases and the J gene lost 2 bases, with 8 bases spanning the gap. Germline assignment: CDR1 SGHRS and CDR2 YFSETQ. This CDR3 spans 13 amino acids. The CDR3 nucleotides are TGCGCCAGCAGCTCCAGGGAAAACACTGAAGCTTTCTTT. This translates into CASSSRENTEAFF.

Concerning this clone: Different DNA sequences within this sample yield the same CDR3. The chain carries TRBV5-5 and TRBJ2-1; 11 bases match TRBD1. The CDR3 is made up of 20 amino acids. V lost 2 bases, J lost 6 bases, and 19 bases stayed unmatched. The germline CDR1 and CDR2 sequences are SGHKS and YYEKEE (reference sequence). Written as DNA, the CDR3 is TGTGCCAGCAGCTTATTCGTCGCCACAAGGCCCGGGACAGGGGGCAATGAGCAGTTCTTC. Translation gives CASSLFVATRPGTGGNEQFF. Looking up the rest from reference TRBV5-5 and TRBJ2-1 gives the full variable domain: DAGVTQSPTHLIKTRGQQVTLRCSPISGHKSVSWYQQVLGQGPQFIFQYYEKEERGRGNFPDRFSARQFPNYSSELNVNALLLGDSALYLCASSLFVATRPGTGGNEQFFGPGTRLTVL.